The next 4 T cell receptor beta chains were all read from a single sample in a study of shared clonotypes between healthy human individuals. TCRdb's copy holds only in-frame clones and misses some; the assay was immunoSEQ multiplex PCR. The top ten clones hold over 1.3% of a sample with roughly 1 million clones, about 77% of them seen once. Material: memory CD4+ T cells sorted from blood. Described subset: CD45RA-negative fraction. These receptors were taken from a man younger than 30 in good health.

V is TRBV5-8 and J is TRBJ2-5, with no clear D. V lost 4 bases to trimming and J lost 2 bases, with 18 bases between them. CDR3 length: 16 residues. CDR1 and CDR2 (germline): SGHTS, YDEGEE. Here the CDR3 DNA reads TGTGCCAGCAGCCCAGGTGTGGCCACTCTTCAAGAGACCCAGTACTTC. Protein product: CASSPGVATLQETQYF.

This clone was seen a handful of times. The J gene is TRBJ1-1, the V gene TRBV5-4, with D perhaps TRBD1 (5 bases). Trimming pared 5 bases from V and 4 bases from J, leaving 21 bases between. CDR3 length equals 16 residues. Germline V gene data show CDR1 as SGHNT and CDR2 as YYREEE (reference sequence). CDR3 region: CASSLVGGGRGTEAFF. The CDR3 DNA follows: TGTGCCAGCAGTCTCGTGGGGGGGGGAAGAGGCACTGAAGCTTTCTTT.

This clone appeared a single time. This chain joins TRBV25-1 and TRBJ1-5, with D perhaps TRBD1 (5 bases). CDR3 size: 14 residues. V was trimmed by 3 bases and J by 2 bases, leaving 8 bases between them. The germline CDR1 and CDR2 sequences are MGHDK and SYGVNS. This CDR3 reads CASSDGHRNQPQHF. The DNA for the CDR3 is TGTGCCAGCAGTGACGGACACCGCAATCAGCCCCAGCATTTT.

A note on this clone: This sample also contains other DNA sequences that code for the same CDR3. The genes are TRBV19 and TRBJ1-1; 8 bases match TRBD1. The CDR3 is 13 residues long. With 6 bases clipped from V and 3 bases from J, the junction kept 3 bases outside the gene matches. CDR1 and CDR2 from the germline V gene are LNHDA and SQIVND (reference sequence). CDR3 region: CASSDRGHTEAFF. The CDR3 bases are TGTGCCAGTAGCGACAGGGGTCACACTGAAGCTTTCTTT. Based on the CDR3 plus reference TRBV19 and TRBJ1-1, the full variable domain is DGGITQSPKYLFRKEGQNVTLSCEQNLNHDAMYWYRQDPGQGLRLIYYSQIVNDFQKGDIAEGYSVSREKKESFPLTVTSAQKNPTAFYLCASSDRGHTEAFFGQGTRLTVV.